This T cell receptor (beta chain) was recorded in a study of T cell responses to AZD1222 COVID-19 vaccine. Findings and caveats of the study: Vaccine-associated CD4 TCRs ranged over spike, dominating at 160-218 and 743-854. Seropositivity was recorded at baseline in only 5 or 6 AZD1222 recipients.

Repertoires were generated with immunoSEQ multiplex PCR, while TCRdb's copy carries only in-frame clones and drops some. This repertoire shows 90,000 to 150,000 clones, 80% to 95% found once; its top ten account for over 7.5%. This clone was found a few times. Its antigen is unidentified. The material was peripheral blood, obtained 28 days after the second AZD1222 dose. This sequence originates from an adult who received the AZD1222 COVID-19 vaccine.

CDR3 loop: CASTGQKETQYF. The CDR3 bases are TGTGCCAGCACAGGACAAAAAGAGACCCAGTACTTC. The chain carries TRBV2 and TRBJ2-5; maybe TRBD1 (5 bases). The CDR3 contains 12 residues. Trimming shortened V by 7 bases and J by 3 bases, and 9 bases separated the two germline ends. Germline values: CDR1 SNHLY, CDR2 FYNNEI. The variable domain in full, completed from reference TRBV2 and TRBJ2-5, reads EPEVTQTPSHQVTQMGQEVILRCVPISNHLYFYWYRQILGQKVEFLVSFYNNEISEKSEIFDDQFSVERPDGSNFTLKIRSTKLEDSAMYFCASTGQKETQYFGPGTRLLVL.